The entry below describes one T cell receptor (beta chain). Its antigen is still unknown. Base quality data are lacking; no much larger clone is found one base away. The trim is 8 bases for V and 6 bases for J, with a gap of 7 bases between the germline ends. The CDR3 measures 11 amino acids from cysteine to phenylalanine. CDR3 DNA only is kept here, 33 bases in frame from base 1. The data are from a study of cytotoxic CD8 clonotypes in ibrutinib-treated CLL (dated by TCRdb to the early 2020s). General notes on the study: The cohort had 11 relapsed/refractory and 15 treatment-naive patients; roughly 17 were IGHV unmutated. Response samples were taken after a median of around 13 months on treatment, ranging from 6 to 36 months. Longitudinal samples were obtainable from about 30% of the 86 participants in the trial. On average, each sample had roughly 230,000 productive templates and roughly 95,000 productive rearrangements. Partial responses were observed in 24 patients and complete responses in 2; after a median follow-up of 68 months, remission was maintained in 14 patients and progression was observed in approximately twelve. All remission and progressive disease samples were collected while patients were still receiving ibrutinib. Cryopreserved peripheral blood mononuclear cells were obtained before treatment, at response, and at either sustained remission or disease progression. Study-wide findings and limitations: Baseline clonality exceeded that of age-matched healthy donors and correlated strongly with circulating CD8+ T-cell counts. Public clonotypes were rare and either contracted or stayed stable during treatment, and the rise in clonality at ibrutinib response reflected the expansion of private clonotypes. Lymph node repertoires were not examined, and the timing of sampling was not matched between patients in sustained remission and those whose disease progressed. At ibrutinib response clonality went up, during sustained remission it held steady, and at progression it dropped back toward baseline.

The intended sense of this specimen's time point label: approximately eleven months on ibrutinib. For TCR beta library preparation, approximately 2 micrograms of genomic DNA were isolated from cryopreserved PBMCs. Longitudinal blood samples from CLL patients receiving ibrutinib monotherapy were subjected to high-throughput TCR beta sequencing. The patients took part in an open-label, single-center phase 2 trial of ibrutinib monotherapy. On a MiSeq, deep resolution sequencing aimed for a depth between 1 in 1 million and 1 in 200,000 T cells, with each clonotype covered 10x on average. The immunoSEQ hsTCRB Kit was used to generate TCR beta libraries. The study's own analysis went as follows. The data were analyzed with ImmunoSEQ Analyzer and ImmunoSEQ Data Assistant, and V, D and J gene assignments followed IMGT definitions. Clonality, which ranges from 0 to 1, was calculated by subtracting the normalized Shannon entropy of productive rearrangement frequencies from one. Only overrepresented clonotypes making up at least 0.05% of each patient's repertoire were included in the public clonotype analysis. Approximately 12 age-matched healthy donor repertoires from immuneACCESS were used as controls for clonality. In its TCRdb copy, this immuneACCESS table keeps in-frame sequences only and misses some clones. Where compared with another copy, unresolved V genes explain less than half of these, and the others have no known cause. V and J calls and clone size are as listed in that table; D and trimming were resolved from the DNA. This sample has nearly 85,000 clones in its table, and roughly 77% of those were observed once. Around 4.8% of the sample goes to the ten largest clones.

The chain employs TRBV6-7 and TRBJ2-2; the D gene cannot be resolved reliably. TRBV6-7 counts as an open reading frame of uncertain function. The source material was PBMCs, sampled after 12 months of ibrutinib treatment. The receptor's source is a human donor with chronic lymphocytic leukemia. The nucleotides are TGTGCCAGCCCCGGGCCCGGGGAGCTGTTTTTT. The encoded protein is CASPGPGELFF.